These 15 T cell receptor beta chains were all obtained from the same sample, sequenced in a study of Graves' ophthalmopathy and Graves' hyperthyroidism. Scientists amplified the TCR beta CDR3 regions from RNA transcripts. RT-PCR in the first round used HTBI primers; a second-round multiplex PCR followed. MiXCR, run by TCRdb on the multiplex PCR reads, gives a single entry per CDR3 protein. The data show a few hundred thousand distinct CDR3 sequences, 15% to 17% seen once. Specimen: peripheral blood. Source of these receptors: a woman aged 18-29 years with stable Graves' hyperthyroidism.

This clonotype was found many times. V gene TRBV11-2 combines with J gene TRBJ1-1; 10 bases are a match to TRBD1. The CDR3 contains 15 residues. With 5 bases clipped from V and 9 bases from J, the junction kept 12 bases outside the gene matches. Germline CDR1 and CDR2: SGHAT and FQNNGV. In nucleotides, the CDR3 is TGTGCCAGCAGCACATCCGGGACAGGGGAGCGACAAGCTTTCTTT. The encoded protein is CASSTSGTGERQAFF.

This clonotype showed up many times. This chain connects TRBV20-1 to TRBJ1-3, with D possibly TRBD1 on 5 matching bases. The CDR3 consists of 14 residues. Trimming stripped 3 bases from V and 4 bases from J, with 13 bases between. CDR1 DFQATT and CDR2 SNEGSKA come from the germline V gene (reference sequence). The CDR3 is CSASAGNKGNTIYF. The CDR3 DNA is TGCAGTGCTAGCGCAGGGAACAAAGGAAACACCATATATTTT.

This clonotype was detected many times. A much larger clone sits a single nucleotide away, making a read error possible. This chain links TRBV6-1 with TRBJ1-5; D possibly corresponds to TRBD1 (6 bases). Per germline, CDR1 MNHNS and CDR2 SASEGT. The CDR3 has 14 residues. Trimming pared 4 bases from V and 6 bases from J, leaving 13 bases between. The CDR3 loop reads CASSVRGASQPQHF. CDR3 nucleotides: TGTGCCAGCAGTGTAAGGGGGGCAAGTCAGCCCCAGCATTTT.

This clonotype showed up many times. The J gene is TRBJ1-5, the V gene TRBV5-1; the D is unclear. Germline V lookup: CDR1 SGHRS, CDR2 YFSETQ. This CDR3 region has 13 residues. V shed 2 bases and J shed 4 bases, with 7 bases lying between them. This CDR3 is CASSFAENQPQHF. CDR3 DNA: TGCGCCAGCAGCTTCGCGGAGAATCAGCCCCAGCATTTT.

This clonotype occurred a few times. A read error may be the cause here, since a much bigger clone is one base away. The DNA for the CDR3 is TGTGCCAGCAGTTACTCGTCGCCACGGCCGAACACTGAAGCTTGCTTT. Protein product: CASSYSSPRPNTEACF. The chain joins TRBV6-5 to TRBJ1-1; D is undetermined. There are 16 residues in the CDR3. Germline loops: CDR1 MNHEY, CDR2 SVGAGI.

This clonotype was counted between two and nine times. J is TRBJ2-5 and V is TRBV7-3; 11 bases are shared with TRBD2. CDR1 is SGHTA, CDR2 FQGTGA, per germline. Germline trimming cut 5 bases from V and 5 bases from J; bases unmatched to any gene: 10. CDR3 size: 16 residues. The CDR3 coding sequence is TGTGCCAGCAGCCGATCTAGCGGGGGGAGCCGGGAGACCCAGTACTTC. Its translation is CASSRSSGGSRETQYF.

This clonotype was recorded at least ten times. One junction end disagrees with the germline gene, perhaps due to a read error. The chain is built from TRBV13 and TRBJ1-1; D is unclear. Germline V lookup: CDR1 PRHDT, CDR2 FYEKMQ (reference sequence). The CDR3 is made up of 12 amino acids. CDR3 sequence reads: CASSPSSSGLVF. For the CDR3, the DNA is TGTGCCAGCAGCCCATCCTCTTCGGGGTTGGTCTTT.

The sample holds many counts of this clonotype. The chain combines TRBV6-1 with TRBJ1-2; a possible D gene is TRBD1 (6 bases). Germline CDR1 and CDR2: MNHNS and SASEGT. The CDR3 runs to 14 residues. With 5 bases removed from V and 2 bases from J, the gap between germline ends came to 12 bases. CDR3 nucleotide sequence: TGTGCCAGCAGTCCCGGGACATTCAACTATGGCTACACCTTC. Residues: CASSPGTFNYGYTF.

The sample holds many counts of this clonotype. As DNA, the CDR3 is TGCGCCAGCAGCTTGCGACAGGGCGGCCAGCCCCAGCATTTT. Its translation is CASSLRQGGQPQHF. The V call is TRBV5-1, the J call TRBJ1-5, with 7 bases lining up with TRBD1. CDR3 length: 14 amino acids. Germline CDR1 SGHRS, CDR2 YFSETQ. V trimming: 1 base; J trimming: 7 bases; junction bases outside the gene matches: 5.

This clonotype came up many times. The chain recombines TRBV25-1 with TRBJ2-7, with D perhaps given as TRBD1 or TRBD2 (6 bases each). CDR1 is MGHDK, CDR2 SYGVNS, per germline. Trimming left V 5 bases short and J 5 bases short, with 10 bases between. The CDR3 totals 12 residues. The CDR3 coding sequence is TGTGCCAGCAGTTGGGGGGCCGACGAGCAGTACTTC. Its protein is CASSWGADEQYF.

This CDR3 is CASSKLGIDTGELFF. CDR3 DNA: TGCGCCAGCAGTAAGCTCGGGATTGACACCGGGGAGCTGTTTTTT. The V call is TRBV5-1, the J call TRBJ2-2; D might be TRBD2 (5 bases). Trimming removed 5 bases from V and 3 bases from J, with 14 bases in between. Germline CDR1 and CDR2: SGHRS and YFSETQ. The CDR3 covers 15 residues.

This clonotype came up a few times. The J gene is TRBJ1-1, the V gene TRBV19; no clear D. V lost 9 bases to trimming and J lost 1 base, with 15 bases between them. Per the germline V gene, CDR1 is LNHDA and CDR2 is SQIVND (reference sequence). The CDR3 contains 14 residues. Here the CDR3 reads CARQGWLPNTEAFF. CDR3 nucleotides: TGTGCCAGACAAGGCTGGTTACCGAACACTGAAGCTTTCTTT.

This clonotype has a count of ten or more. The chain has TRBV5-1 and TRBJ1-1; 8 positions agree with TRBD1. J lost 7 bases, V lost 4 bases, and 12 bases had no gene match. Per germline, CDR1 SGHRS and CDR2 YFSETQ. This CDR3 has 15 amino acids. DNA of the CDR3: TGCGCCAGCAGCCCTCAACAGGGGGATCAAGTTGAAGCTTTCTTT. Translating it yields CASSPQQGDQVEAFF.

The rearrangement uses TRBV6-1 and TRBJ2-7, with 7 bases matching TRBD2. Germline assignment: CDR1 MNHNS and CDR2 SASEGT. This CDR3 has 14 amino acids. Trimming removed 5 bases from V and 7 bases from J; junction bases left unmatched: 11. CDR3 in DNA: TGTGCCAGCAGTCCTAGCGGACCCTTGGGAGAGCAGTACTTC. This translates into CASSPSGPLGEQYF.

In its sample, this clonotype was seen many times. The chain carries TRBV20-1 and TRBJ2-7; TRBD2 might be the D (5 bases). Trimming left V 3 bases short and J 0 bases short, with 12 bases between. Germline CDR1 is DFQATT and CDR2 is SNEGSKA (reference sequence). The CDR3 sequence is 14 residues long. The CDR3 nucleotides read TGCAGTGCTAGGGAACCGGGGAGCTCCTACGAGCAGTACTTC. It is translated as CSAREPGSSYEQYF.